This T cell receptor (beta chain) stems from a study of CD8 T cells in ankylosing spondylitis listed by TCRdb under 2017. With regard to the full study: The study profiled T cell receptor beta repertoires in healthy donors and ankylosing spondylitis patients to find disease-linked TCR variants. The full study cohort comprised 25 ankylosing spondylitis patients and roughly 100 healthy donors. Peripheral blood was sampled, and synovial fluid was additionally collected from ankylosing spondylitis patients.

A distance of 12 bases separates the germline ends of V and J, which lose 5 bases and 1 base respectively. The CDR1 and CDR2 encoded by the germline V gene are MNHNS and SASEGT. CDR3 length: 14 amino acids, cysteine to phenylalanine. Here the CDR3 DNA is all that survives: 42 bases in frame from base 1. The sequencer listed for this sample is Illumina HiSeq 2500. Quantitative 5'-RACE with molecular barcodes was the method used to prepare the TCR beta libraries. The study's own analysis went as follows. To identify disease-linked TCR variants, a new computational method was used, one built on a probabilistic model of VDJ rearrangement. TCRdb reprocessed the public reads (quality trimming at Q25 with fastp, clone calling with MiXCR) and kept in-frame beta chains. One record per CDR3 amino acid sequence lists the most common genes and DNA. The V and J calls shown here were made by TCRdb, not taken from the authors' results. The sample contains 400,000 to 450,000 distinct CDR3 sequences, over 15% of them found a single time. The ten top clones hold 1% of the sample.

Beyond this particular receptor, the publication reports: Some motif variants had previously been reported in the synovial fluid and blood of reactive arthritis patients, which suggests shared mechanisms of disease initiation. Blood from ankylosing spondylitis patients appeared to be characterized by a TCR beta motif made up of seven or eight highly homologous amino acid variants. A CD8+ phenotype was shown by the disease-linked clones, which were found at relatively low frequencies in peripheral blood. The disease-linked clones were reported to be significantly enriched in matched synovial fluid samples from ankylosing spondylitis patients.

In the case of this clonotype: Its antigen is unknown. No base quality information exists; no much larger clone differs at one position.

The sequencing input was blood, either unsorted or a sorted T cell fraction (not recorded which). The receptor was derived from a male donor with ankylosing spondylitis. The rearranged chain carries TRBV6-1 and TRBJ2-7; the D gene remains uncertain. The CDR3: CASSRAGPSYEQYF. The bases are TGTGCCAGCAGTCGGGCAGGTCCGTCCTACGAGCAGTACTTC.